This TCR beta chain was captured in a study of Graves' ophthalmopathy and Graves' hyperthyroidism. V lost 4 bases, J lost 1 base, and 14 bases lay in between. The CDR3 length is 15 residues. Germline lookup yields CDR1 SGHKS and CDR2 YYEKEE (reference sequence). This clonotype showed up many times. The antigen is not known. Patients newly diagnosed with hyperthyroidism, under 2 months' duration, were aged 18 to 65, the study reports. PBMCs were isolated by Ficoll-Paque density gradient centrifugation, using about 10 ml of fresh peripheral blood as the starting material. Study-wide results and limits: Blood also carried most expanded thyroid clonotypes exceeding 0.001 frequency. Ophthalmopathy progression was predicted with 55% to 71% sensitivity and about 74% specificity.

The TCR beta CDR3 regions underwent amplification from RNA transcripts. Investigators did first-round RT-PCR with HTBI primers, then second-round multiplex PCR. TCRdb re-derived calls from the multiplex PCR reads in MiXCR, one entry per CDR3 protein. The sample contains about 380,000 distinct CDR3 sequences, 15% to 19% of which appear only once. The chain carries TRBV5-5 and TRBJ2-5; D may be TRBD2 (6 bases). The sequence came from a woman aged 18-29 years with stable Graves' hyperthyroidism. The specimen was peripheral blood. The CDR3 loop is CASSGGLPPQETQYF. The CDR3 DNA reads TGTGCCAGCAGCGGGGGACTCCCGCCCCAAGAGACCCAGTACTTC.